This TCR beta chain was identified in a study of response to subunit inactivated influenza vaccine. TCRdb re-called the RT-PCR reads with MiXCR, one entry per CDR3 protein. The sample records about 570,000 distinct CDR3 sequences, approximately 12% being singletons. On this clonotype itself: Its antigen is not identified.

Findings of the study overall: New T cells are recruited in small numbers by each seasonal influenza vaccination, according to the authors' suggestion.

CDR3 length: 14 amino acids. Trimming took 0 bases from V and 8 from J, leaving 13 bases between them. The germline gives CDR1 MNHEY, CDR2 SMNVEV (reference sequence). The TCR originated in a man aged 50 to 60 who received an inactivated influenza vaccine. This chain links TRBV27 with TRBJ1-1; D call uncertain. The sample in question was PBMCs from blood, obtained on the day of vaccination. CDR3 sequence: CASSLSPLAGEAFF. CDR3 nucleotides: TGTGCCAGCAGTTTATCCCCTCTGGCTGGAGAAGCTTTCTTT.